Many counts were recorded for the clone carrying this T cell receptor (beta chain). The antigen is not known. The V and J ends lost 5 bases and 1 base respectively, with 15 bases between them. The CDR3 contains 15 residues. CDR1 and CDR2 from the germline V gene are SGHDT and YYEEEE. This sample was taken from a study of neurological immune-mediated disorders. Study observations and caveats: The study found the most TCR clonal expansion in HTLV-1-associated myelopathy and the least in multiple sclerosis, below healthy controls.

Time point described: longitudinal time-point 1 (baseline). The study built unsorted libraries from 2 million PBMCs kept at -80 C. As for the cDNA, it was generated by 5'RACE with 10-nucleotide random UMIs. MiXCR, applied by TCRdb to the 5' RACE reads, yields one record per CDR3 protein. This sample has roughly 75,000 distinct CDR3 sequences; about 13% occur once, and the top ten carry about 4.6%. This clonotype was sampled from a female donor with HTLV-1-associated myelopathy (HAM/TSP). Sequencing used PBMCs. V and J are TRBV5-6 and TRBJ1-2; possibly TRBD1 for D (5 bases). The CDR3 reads CASRESGRSNYGYTF. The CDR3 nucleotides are TGTGCCAGCAGAGAGTCGGGACGAAGTAACTATGGCTACACCTTC.